This T cell receptor (beta chain) was found in a study of T cell repertoires in cytomegalovirus infection. In TCRdb, the reads were re-called with MiXCR into one record per CDR3 protein. This repertoire shows over 250,000 distinct CDR3 sequences, under 25% found once; its top ten account for roughly 19%. This clonotype was observed a handful of times. Antigen unknown. The clonotype was recovered from a human donor in good health (CMV status not recorded). Some clones in this sample may be carry-over from other donors' samples. The source material was cultured PBMCs, sampled from culture after CMV antigen stimulation.

The CDR3 reads CASKIGFGTGELFF. CDR3 nucleotides: TGTGCCAGTAAAATAGGGTTTGGCACCGGGGAGCTGTTTTTT. The rearrangement joins TRBV19 to TRBJ2-2; D remains unclear. The CDR3 contains 14 residues. The germline CDR1 and CDR2 sequences are LNHDA and SQIVND (reference sequence). The ends were cut back, 7 bases at V and 4 bases at J, with 13 bases in the middle.